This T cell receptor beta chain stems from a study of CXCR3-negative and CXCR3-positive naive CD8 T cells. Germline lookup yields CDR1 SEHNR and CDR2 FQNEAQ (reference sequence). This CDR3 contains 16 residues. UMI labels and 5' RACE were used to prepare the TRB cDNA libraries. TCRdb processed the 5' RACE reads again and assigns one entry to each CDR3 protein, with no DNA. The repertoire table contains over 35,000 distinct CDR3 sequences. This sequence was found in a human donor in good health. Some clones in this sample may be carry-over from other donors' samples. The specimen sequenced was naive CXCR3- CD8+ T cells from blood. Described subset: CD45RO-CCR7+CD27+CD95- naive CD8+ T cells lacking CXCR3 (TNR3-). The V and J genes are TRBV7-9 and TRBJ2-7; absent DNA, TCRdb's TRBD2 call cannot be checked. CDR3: CASSPPEGLANYEQYF.